Listed below are T cell receptor beta chains from one sample, sequenced in a study of blood T cell repertoires in COVID-19. Assay: immunoSEQ multiplex PCR; the TCRdb copy retains only in-frame clones and omits some. The profile covers more than 65,000 clones, with 75% to 90% appearing a single time and 4.5% to 7% taken by the ten largest. Sequenced: peripheral blood. The receptors stem from a man between 60 and 70 years old with active or convalescent COVID-19. Each CDR3 is given with its conserved first and last residue. Each record gives: CDR3 protein, CDR3 DNA, CDR3 length, clone size, D gene, J gene, V gene. D genes are given only for firm matches. Clone size is shown for a subset of rows, as once, few, many or a class of expanded clone.

CDR3aa: CASSLAGTGGYNSPLHF; CDR3nt: TGCGCCAGCAGCTTGGCTGGGACAGGCGGCTATAATTCACCCCTCCACTTT; len: 17; abundance: NA; d_gene: TRBD1; j_gene: TRBJ1-6; v_gene: TRBV5-1
CDR3aa: CASSTPQVPSGNTIYF; CDR3nt: TGTGCCAGCAGCACACCTCAGGTTCCCTCTGGAAACACCATATATTTT; len: 16; abundance: few; d_gene: NA; j_gene: TRBJ1-3; v_gene: TRBV7-2
CDR3aa: CASSNQQGARLEKLFF; CDR3nt: TGTGCCAGCAGTAACCAACAGGGGGCGCGTTTGGAAAAACTGTTTTTT; len: 16; abundance: NA; d_gene: TRBD1; j_gene: TRBJ1-4; v_gene: TRBV6-2/TRBV6-3
CDR3aa: CASSYRIRQPQHF; CDR3nt: TGTGCCAGCAGTTACAGAATTCGGCAGCCCCAGCATTTT; len: 13; abundance: NA; d_gene: NA; j_gene: TRBJ1-5; v_gene: TRBV6-2/TRBV6-3
CDR3aa: CASSPGQVLGGYTF; CDR3nt: TGTGCCAGCAGCCCGGGACAGGTTCTTGGTGGCTACACCTTC; len: 14; abundance: once; d_gene: TRBD1; j_gene: TRBJ1-2; v_gene: TRBV5-5
CDR3aa: CASSVGGLGEQFF; CDR3nt: TGTGCCAGCAGCGTAGGGGGGCTCGGTGAGCAGTTCTTC; len: 13; abundance: few; d_gene: NA; j_gene: TRBJ2-1; v_gene: TRBV9
CDR3aa: CASSSLDRQGESGYTF; CDR3nt: TGTGCCAGCAGCTCCCTGGACCGACAGGGAGAATCTGGCTACACCTTC; len: 16; abundance: NA; d_gene: TRBD1; j_gene: TRBJ1-2; v_gene: TRBV7-2
CDR3aa: CASRLDRGPNTEAFF; CDR3nt: TGTGCCAGCAGACTCGACAGGGGGCCCAACACTGAAGCTTTCTTT; len: 15; abundance: NA; d_gene: TRBD1; j_gene: TRBJ1-1; v_gene: TRBV6-5
CDR3aa: CASSSRDRGVAFF; CDR3nt: TGTGCCAGCAGCTCCCGGGACAGGGGTGTAGCTTTCTTT; len: 13; abundance: NA; d_gene: TRBD1; j_gene: TRBJ1-1; v_gene: TRBV5-4
CDR3aa: CASGREAADTQYF; CDR3nt: TGCGCCAGCGGCCGGGAGGCCGCGGATACGCAGTATTTT; len: 13; abundance: NA; d_gene: TRBD2; j_gene: TRBJ2-3; v_gene: TRBV4-3
CDR3aa: CASSPLDTSAAGTQYF; CDR3nt: TGTGCCAGCAGCCCGCTGGATACGTCGGCGGCGGGGACCCAGTACTTC; len: 16; abundance: NA; d_gene: NA; j_gene: TRBJ2-5; v_gene: TRBV3-1/TRBV3-2
CDR3aa: CASSSRAGRSNEKLFF; CDR3nt: TGCGCCAGCAGCTCTCGGGCAGGGCGGAGTAATGAAAAACTGTTTTTT; len: 16; abundance: NA; d_gene: NA; j_gene: TRBJ1-4; v_gene: TRBV5-1
CDR3aa: CASSLDRLLAGGAADTQYF; CDR3nt: TGTGCCAGCAGCTTAGACCGATTACTAGCGGGGGGCGCAGCAGATACGCAGTATTTT; len: 19; abundance: NA; d_gene: TRBD2; j_gene: TRBJ2-3; v_gene: TRBV7-2
CDR3aa: CASSLGTGGRSPLHF; CDR3nt: TGTGCCAGCAGTTTAGGGACAGGAGGACGTTCACCCCTCCACTTT; len: 15; abundance: NA; d_gene: TRBD1; j_gene: TRBJ1-6; v_gene: TRBV27
CDR3aa: CATSDPGDQGGLFF; CDR3nt: TGTGCCACCAGTGATCCCGGAGATCAGGGGGGACTGTTTTTT; len: 14; abundance: NA; d_gene: TRBD1; j_gene: TRBJ1-4; v_gene: TRBV24-1
CDR3aa: CASSGQGGAGELFF; CDR3nt: TGTGCCAGCAGTGGGCAGGGTGGGGCCGGGGAGCTGTTTTTT; len: 14; abundance: once; d_gene: NA; j_gene: TRBJ2-2; v_gene: TRBV2
CDR3aa: CASGGQYLSGANVLTF; CDR3nt: TGTGCCAGTGGGGGACAGTACCTCTCTGGGGCCAACGTCCTGACTTTC; len: 16; abundance: NA; d_gene: TRBD1; j_gene: TRBJ2-6; v_gene: TRBV2
CDR3aa: CASSLTAGHVNTEAFF; CDR3nt: TGTGCCAGCAGCTTAACGGCGGGCCACGTGAACACTGAAGCTTTCTTT; len: 16; abundance: NA; d_gene: NA; j_gene: TRBJ1-1; v_gene: TRBV7-2
CDR3aa: CASSLWSGGAKNIQYF; CDR3nt: TGTGCCAGCAGTTTATGGAGCGGGGGGGCCAAAAACATTCAGTACTTC; len: 16; abundance: NA; d_gene: TRBD2; j_gene: TRBJ2-4; v_gene: TRBV27
CDR3aa: CAWASNTGELFF; CDR3nt: TGTGCCTGGGCCTCGAACACCGGGGAGCTGTTTTTT; len: 12; abundance: once; d_gene: NA; j_gene: TRBJ2-2; v_gene: TRBV30
CDR3aa: CASSQDLASGGGGTDTQYF; CDR3nt: TGTGCCAGCAGCCAAGATCTGGCTAGCGGGGGGGGTGGCACAGATACGCAGTATTTT; len: 19; abundance: once; d_gene: TRBD2; j_gene: TRBJ2-3; v_gene: TRBV4-2
CDR3aa: CASSKGAEGRNTEAFF; CDR3nt: TGTGCCAGCAGCAAGGGGGCAGAGGGCAGGAACACTGAAGCTTTCTTT; len: 16; abundance: NA; d_gene: TRBD1; j_gene: TRBJ1-1; v_gene: TRBV9
CDR3aa: CAWSAGRNYGYTF; CDR3nt: TGTGCCTGGAGTGCAGGCCGGAACTATGGCTACACCTTC; len: 13; abundance: NA; d_gene: NA; j_gene: TRBJ1-2; v_gene: TRBV30
CDR3aa: CASSFTPGQGSDGYTF; CDR3nt: TGTGCCAGCAGTTTTACCCCGGGACAGGGGTCAGATGGCTACACCTTC; len: 16; abundance: NA; d_gene: TRBD1; j_gene: TRBJ1-2; v_gene: TRBV6-6
CDR3aa: CASRRTGYEQYF; CDR3nt: TGTGCCAGCAGACGGACAGGCTACGAGCAGTACTTC; len: 12; abundance: NA; d_gene: TRBD1; j_gene: TRBJ2-7; v_gene: TRBV12-3/TRBV12-4
CDR3aa: CASSAKMNTEAFF; CDR3nt: TGTGCCAGCAGCGCTAAGATGAACACTGAAGCTTTCTTT; len: 13; abundance: NA; d_gene: NA; j_gene: TRBJ1-1; v_gene: TRBV6-4
CDR3aa: CASSLWTSGETQYF; CDR3nt: TGTGCCAGCAGCCTTTGGACTAGCGGGGAGACCCAGTACTTC; len: 14; abundance: NA; d_gene: TRBD2; j_gene: TRBJ2-5; v_gene: TRBV11-2
CDR3aa: CASSFLSSSIGGEQYF; CDR3nt: TGTGCCAGCAGTTTTCTATCTAGCTCGATTGGAGGCGAGCAGTACTTC; len: 16; abundance: NA; d_gene: NA; j_gene: TRBJ2-7; v_gene: TRBV27
CDR3aa: CASSRTSGGQIDTQYF; CDR3nt: TGTGCCAGCAGCCGGACTAGCGGGGGGCAAATCGATACGCAGTATTTT; len: 16; abundance: NA; d_gene: TRBD2; j_gene: TRBJ2-3; v_gene: TRBV9